This T cell receptor (beta chain) was captured in a study of T cells after yellow fever vaccination. As TCR cDNA was made by 5'RACE template switching, a universal primer site and UMIs were added. TCRdb fed the 5' RACE reads into MiXCR, producing one record per CDR3 protein. The sample includes around 550,000 distinct CDR3 sequences, about 19% of them seen just once. This clonotype appeared many times. The CDR3 length is 14 residues. The V end was cut by 6 bases, the J end by 0 bases, with 8 bases between. The rearrangement joins TRBV12-3 or TRBV12-4 to TRBJ2-2; weak D call: TRBD1 (5 bases). Source: PBMCs, taken 15 days after the yellow fever booster vaccination. This TCR was sampled from a man aged 25 to 40 who received the YFV17D yellow fever vaccine. The CDR3 DNA reads TGTGCCAGCAGCCCGGACACGAACACCGGGGAGCTGTTTTTT. Its protein product is CASSPDTNTGELFF.